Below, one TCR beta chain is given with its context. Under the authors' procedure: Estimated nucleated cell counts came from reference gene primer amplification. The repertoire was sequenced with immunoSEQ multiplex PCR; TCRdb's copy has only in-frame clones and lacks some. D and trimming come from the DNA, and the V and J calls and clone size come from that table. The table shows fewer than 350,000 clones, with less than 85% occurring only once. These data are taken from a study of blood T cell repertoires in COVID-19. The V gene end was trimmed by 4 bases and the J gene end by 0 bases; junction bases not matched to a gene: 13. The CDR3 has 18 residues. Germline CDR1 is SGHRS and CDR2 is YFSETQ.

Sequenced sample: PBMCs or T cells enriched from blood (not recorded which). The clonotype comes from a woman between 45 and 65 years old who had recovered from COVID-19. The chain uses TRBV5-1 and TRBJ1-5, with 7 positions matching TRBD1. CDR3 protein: CASSLGTETINSNQPQHF. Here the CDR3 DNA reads TGCGCCAGCAGCCTCGGGACAGAAACGATCAATAGCAATCAGCCCCAGCATTTT.